This T cell receptor beta chain was recorded in a study of blood T cell repertoires in COVID-19. Original handling: Reference gene primer amplification gave nucleated cell count estimates. Measured with immunoSEQ multiplex PCR; TCRdb has only the in-frame clones, and not every one. The V and J calls and clone size were taken over from that table, and D and trimming were inferred from the DNA. The top ten hold about 7% of the sample, which has about 380,000 clones, 85% to 90% seen once. CDR3 length: 16 amino acids. V was trimmed by 5 bases and J by 2 bases, leaving 19 bases between them. Germline loops: CDR1 LGHDT, CDR2 YNNKEL (reference sequence).

The V and J genes are TRBV3-1 (or the pseudogene TRBV3-2) and TRBJ2-7, with D perhaps TRBD2 (5 bases). The receptor was derived from a man aged 18 to 35 with active or convalescent COVID-19. Input material: peripheral blood. CDR3 in amino acids: CASSSTFRSGTYEQYF. The CDR3 DNA reads as TGTGCCAGCAGCTCAACGTTTCGGTCGGGGACCTACGAGCAGTACTTC.